Shown below are 11 T cell receptor beta chains from a single sample sequenced in a study of T cells in Graves' hyperthyroidism and ophthalmopathy. From RNA transcripts, TCR beta CDR3 regions were amplified. An initial round of RT-PCR targeting the TCR CDR3 relied on the HTBI primer set. Each CDR3 protein gets one entry after TCRdb re-called the multiplex PCR reads with MiXCR. Among fewer than 550,000 distinct CDR3 sequences listed, about a sixth were seen once. Input material: blood. These receptors all stem from a woman aged 18-30 years with Graves' hyperthyroidism.

This clonotype was recorded many times. The chain combines TRBV20-1 with TRBJ2-7; D might be TRBD2 (6 bases). Germline V gene lookup returns CDR1 DFQATT and CDR2 SNEGSKA (reference sequence). This CDR3 has 13 residues. V was trimmed by 6 bases and J by 6 bases, leaving 18 bases between them. CDR3 protein: CSAAHSEAGEQYF. CDR3 DNA sequence: TGCAGTGCCGCTCATTCCGAAGCGGGCGAGCAGTACTTC.

This clonotype has a handful of counts. The V gene is TRBV20-1, the J gene TRBJ2-3; weak D call: TRBD1 (6 bases). Per the germline V gene, CDR1 is DFQATT and CDR2 is SNEGSKA (reference sequence). Trimming took 4 bases from V and 4 from J, leaving 15 bases between them. This CDR3 region has 14 residues. The CDR3 DNA is TGCAGTGCTAAAAAAGGGGGTTTTTCAGATACGCAGTATTTT. Its translation: CSAKKGGFSDTQYF.

This clonotype was seen many times. The genes are TRBV28 and TRBJ2-2; the match to TRBD2 covers 8 bases. J was trimmed by 6 bases and V by 4 bases; bases with no gene match: 7. In germline, CDR1 is MDHEN, CDR2 SYDVKM. The CDR3 contains 15 residues. The chain's CDR3 is CASSSGLGGSGELFF. In nucleotides, the CDR3 is TGTGCCAGCAGTTCGGGACTAGGAGGTTCCGGGGAGCTGTTTTTT.

This clonotype was recorded many times. V is TRBV10-1 and J is TRBJ2-5; D may be TRBD1 (5 bases). V shed 0 bases and J shed 5 bases, with 13 bases lying between them. The CDR3 has 15 amino acids. Per the germline V gene, CDR1 is WNHNN and CDR2 is SYGVQD (reference sequence). The CDR3 region has the DNA TGCGCCAGCAGTGAGTCCGGGTCCAAGGGGGAGACCCAGTACTTC. Translated: CASSESGSKGETQYF.

This clonotype has at least ten counts. The chain combines TRBV19 with TRBJ1-1; 9 bases map to TRBD1. Germline V lookup: CDR1 LNHDA, CDR2 SQIVND (reference sequence). The CDR3 sequence is 18 residues long. Trimming removed 6 bases from V and 4 bases from J; junction bases left unmatched: 18. The CDR3 here is CASRQQGAQLLRITEAFF. For the CDR3, the DNA is TGTGCCAGTAGGCAACAGGGGGCCCAGCTCCTACGAATCACTGAAGCTTTCTTT.

The table lists this clonotype with many counts. The J gene is TRBJ2-7, the V gene TRBV28; tentative D call: TRBD2 (5 bases). The germline gives CDR1 MDHEN, CDR2 SYDVKM. This CDR3 region has 14 residues. V lost 4 bases and J lost 2, with 12 bases in between. The CDR3 spells CASSSSGFTYEQYF. CDR3 bases: TGTGCCAGCAGTTCCAGCGGTTTCACCTACGAGCAGTACTTC. The variable domain in full, completed from reference TRBV28 and TRBJ2-7, reads DVKVTQSSRYLVKRTGEKVFLECVQDMDHENMFWYRQDPGLGLRLIYFSYDVKMKEKGDIPEGYSVSREKKERFSLILESASTNQTSMYLCASSSSGFTYEQYFGPGTRLTVT.

This clonotype was observed a handful of times. The chain carries TRBV6-2 or TRBV6-3 and TRBJ1-5, with a tentative D call TRBD1 (6 bases). CDR1 and CDR2 (germline): MNHEY, SVGEGT. This CDR3 spans 14 amino acids. The V end was cut by 6 bases, the J end by 7 bases, with 16 bases between. CDR3 region: CASSSGHLGQPQHF. CDR3 coding DNA: TGTGCCAGCAGCTCGGGACACCTAGGGCAGCCCCAGCATTTT.

In its sample, this clonotype was seen a few times. The V gene is TRBV12-3 or TRBV12-4, the J gene TRBJ2-1; tentatively, D is TRBD1 (6 bases). Trimming took 3 bases from V and 8 from J, leaving 14 bases between them. The CDR3 loop spans 14 amino acids. CDR3: CASSFGTKGHEQFF. Written as DNA, the CDR3 is TGTGCCAGCAGTTTTGGGACAAAGGGCCATGAGCAGTTCTTC.

This clonotype was observed a handful of times. The V call is TRBV18, the J call TRBJ2-1; TRBD1 matches 8 bases. CDR1 and CDR2 from the germline V gene are KGHSH and LQKENI. The CDR3 consists of 14 residues. Unmatched junction bases numbered 4, after V lost 3 bases and J lost 6 bases. The chain's CDR3 is CASSPRTGLNEQFF. The CDR3 DNA follows: TGTGCCAGCTCACCCCGGACAGGGCTCAATGAGCAGTTCTTC. The full variable domain, rest sourced from reference TRBV18 and TRBJ2-1, is NAGVMQNPRHLVRRRGQEARLRCSPMKGHSHVYWYRQLPEEGLKFMVYLQKENIIDESGMPKERFSAEFPKEGPSILRIQQVVRGDSAAYFCASSPRTGLNEQFFGPGTRLTVL.

At least ten counts were recorded for this clonotype. The V and J genes are TRBV12-3 or TRBV12-4 and TRBJ2-7, with D perhaps assigned TRBD1 or TRBD2 (5 bases each). V was clipped by 5 bases and J by 2 bases, with 13 bases between them. CDR3 size: 14 residues. The CDR3 loop is CASSPREPPYEQYF. The DNA for the CDR3 is TGTGCCAGCAGTCCCAGGGAGCCCCCCTACGAGCAGTACTTC.

This clonotype was detected ten times or more. This chain uses TRBV15 with TRBJ2-7; 10 bases are a match to TRBD1. There are 15 residues in the CDR3. The germline gives CDR1 LNHNV, CDR2 YYDKDF (reference sequence). Trimming cost V 0 bases and J 2 bases; bases outside gene matches: 1. The CDR3 spells CATSREGTGAYEQYF. The CDR3 coding sequence is TGTGCCACCAGCAGAGAGGGGACAGGGGCCTACGAGCAGTACTTC. The variable domain in full, with the rest retrieved from reference TRBV15 and TRBJ2-7, is DAMVIQNPRYQVTQFGKPVTLSCSQTLNHNVMYWYQQKSSQAPKLLFHYYDKDFNNEADTPDNFQSRRPNTSFCFLDIRSPGLGDTAMYLCATSREGTGAYEQYFGPGTRLTVT.